This TCR beta chain appears in the sequencing data of a study of blood T cell repertoires in COVID-19. The trim removed 4 bases at V and 4 bases at J, leaving 6 bases unmatched. Germline CDR1 and CDR2: SGHRS and YFSETQ. The CDR3 spans 15 residues. In the original analysis: For nucleated cells, counts were estimated from reference gene primer amplification. Using immunoSEQ multiplex PCR, the repertoire was profiled, and TCRdb retains in-frame clones only, with some absent. V and J calls and clone size come straight from that table; D and trimming were deduced from the DNA. The sample shows roughly 68,000 clones, around nine tenths of them seen only once. Participants were placed into cohorts based on the clinical history they reported.

Sequencing used PBMCs or T cells enriched from blood (not recorded which). This sequence originates from a woman in her thirties or forties who had recovered from COVID-19. V gene TRBV5-1 combines with J gene TRBJ1-2, with 11 bases that match TRBD1. This chain's CDR3 is CASSGGQGAGYGYTF. The CDR3, as DNA: TGCGCCAGCAGCGGTGGACAGGGGGCGGGCTATGGCTACACCTTC.